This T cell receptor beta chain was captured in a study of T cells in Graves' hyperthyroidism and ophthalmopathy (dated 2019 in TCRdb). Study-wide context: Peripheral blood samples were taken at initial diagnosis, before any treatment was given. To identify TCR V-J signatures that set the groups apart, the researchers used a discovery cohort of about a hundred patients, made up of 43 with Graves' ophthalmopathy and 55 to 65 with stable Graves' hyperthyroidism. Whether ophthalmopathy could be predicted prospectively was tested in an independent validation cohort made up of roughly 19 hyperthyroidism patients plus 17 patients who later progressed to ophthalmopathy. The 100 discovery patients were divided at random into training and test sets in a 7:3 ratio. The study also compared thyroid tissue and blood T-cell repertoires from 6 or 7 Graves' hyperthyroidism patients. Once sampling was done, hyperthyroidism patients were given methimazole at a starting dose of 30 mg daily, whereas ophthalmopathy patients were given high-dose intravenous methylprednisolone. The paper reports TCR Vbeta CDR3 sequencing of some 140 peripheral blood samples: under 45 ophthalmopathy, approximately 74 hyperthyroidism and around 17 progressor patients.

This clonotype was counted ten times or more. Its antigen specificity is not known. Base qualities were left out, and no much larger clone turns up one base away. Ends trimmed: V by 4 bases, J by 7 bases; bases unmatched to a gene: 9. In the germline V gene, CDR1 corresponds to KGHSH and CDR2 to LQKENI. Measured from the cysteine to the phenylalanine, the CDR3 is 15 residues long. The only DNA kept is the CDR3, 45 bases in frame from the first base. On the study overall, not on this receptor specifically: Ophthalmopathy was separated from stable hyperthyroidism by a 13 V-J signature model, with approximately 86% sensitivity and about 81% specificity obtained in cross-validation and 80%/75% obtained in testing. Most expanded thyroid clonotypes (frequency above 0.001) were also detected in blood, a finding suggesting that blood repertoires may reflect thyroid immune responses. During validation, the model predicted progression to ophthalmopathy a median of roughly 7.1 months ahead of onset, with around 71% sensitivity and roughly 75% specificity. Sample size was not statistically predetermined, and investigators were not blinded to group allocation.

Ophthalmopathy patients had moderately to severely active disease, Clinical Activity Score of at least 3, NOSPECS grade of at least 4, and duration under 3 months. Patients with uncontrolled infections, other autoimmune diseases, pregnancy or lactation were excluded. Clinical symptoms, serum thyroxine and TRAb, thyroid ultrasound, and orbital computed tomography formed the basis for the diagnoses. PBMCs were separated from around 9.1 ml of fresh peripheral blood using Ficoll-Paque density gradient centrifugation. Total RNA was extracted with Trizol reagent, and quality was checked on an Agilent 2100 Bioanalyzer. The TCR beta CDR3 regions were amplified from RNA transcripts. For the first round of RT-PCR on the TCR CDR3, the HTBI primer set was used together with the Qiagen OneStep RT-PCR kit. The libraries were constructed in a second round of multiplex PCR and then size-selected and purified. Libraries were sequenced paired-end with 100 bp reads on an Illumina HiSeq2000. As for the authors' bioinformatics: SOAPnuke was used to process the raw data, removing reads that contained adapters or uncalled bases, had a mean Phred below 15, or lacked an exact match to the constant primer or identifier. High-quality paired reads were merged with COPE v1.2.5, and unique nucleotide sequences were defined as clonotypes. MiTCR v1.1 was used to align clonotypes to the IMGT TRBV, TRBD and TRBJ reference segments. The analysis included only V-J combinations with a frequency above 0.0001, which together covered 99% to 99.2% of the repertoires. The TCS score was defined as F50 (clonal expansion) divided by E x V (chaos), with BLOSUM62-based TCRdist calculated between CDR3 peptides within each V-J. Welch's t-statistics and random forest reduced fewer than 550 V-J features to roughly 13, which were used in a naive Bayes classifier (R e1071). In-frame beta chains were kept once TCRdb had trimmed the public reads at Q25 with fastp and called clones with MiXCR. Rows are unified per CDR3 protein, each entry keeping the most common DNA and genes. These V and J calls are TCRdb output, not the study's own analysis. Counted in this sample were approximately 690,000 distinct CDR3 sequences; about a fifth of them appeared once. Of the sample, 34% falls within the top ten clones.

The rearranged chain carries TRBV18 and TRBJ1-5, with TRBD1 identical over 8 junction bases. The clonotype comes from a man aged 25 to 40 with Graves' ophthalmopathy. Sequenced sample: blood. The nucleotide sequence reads TGTGCCAGCTCACTCGGACAGGGCACGGGACAGCCCCAGCATTTT. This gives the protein CASSLGQGTGQPQHF.